This is a list of T cell receptor beta chains from one sample in a study of CD8 T cells in Susac syndrome. Via MiXCR, TCRdb re-called the immunoSEQ multiplex PCR reads, giving one row per CDR3 protein. The sample has roughly 110,000 distinct CDR3 sequences, about nine tenths seen once. The sample consisted of CD8+ T cells from PBMCs. The receptors come from a human donor in good health. Both conserved end residues are part of each CDR3. Fields, in order: J gene, V gene, clone size, D gene, CDR3 DNA, CDR3 protein. The D gene is left open where the match is weak. Not every row has a clone size; where given, it reads once, few, many or a size class.

TRBJ2-1 | TRBV4-3 | once | NA | TGCGCCAGCAGCCTATACAGGGAAGCCTACAATGAGCAGTTCTTC | CASSLYREAYNEQFF
TRBJ2-1 | TRBV2 | NA | TRBD2 | TGTGCCAGCAGTGCGGCAGGGAGGGTGCTAGCCGATGAGCAGTTCTTC | CASSAAGRVLADEQFF
TRBJ1-1 | TRBV18 | NA | TRBD1 | TGTGCCAGCTCACCACGGGAGGGGGCCGACACTGAAGCTTTCTTT | CASSPREGADTEAFF
TRBJ2-2 | TRBV7-2 | NA | NA | TGTGCCAGCAGGACCGACAGGCGGACCGGGGAGCTGTTTTTT | CASRTDRRTGELFF
TRBJ2-2 | TRBV7-3 | NA | NA | TGTGCCAGCACCAGGGGAGGGAACGGGGAGCTGTTTTTT | CASTRGGNGELFF
TRBJ2-3 | TRBV7-2 | few | NA | TGTGCCAGCAGCTTAGCGGGGGGCACAGATACGCAGTATTTT | CASSLAGGTDTQYF
TRBJ2-3 | TRBV7-2 | NA | NA | TGTGCCAGCAGCTTAGATGGCGGGGACCCAGATACGCAGTATTTT | CASSLDGGDPDTQYF
TRBJ1-2 | TRBV12-3/TRBV12-4 | NA | NA | TGTGCCAGCAGTTCAAGTGTTAACTATGGCTACACCTTC | CASSSSVNYGYTF
TRBJ2-7 | TRBV7-9 | NA | NA | TGTGCCAGCAGCTTATTCACAGGACCCTACGAGCAGTACTTC | CASSLFTGPYEQYF
TRBJ2-5 | TRBV29-1 | NA | NA | TGCAGCGTTGGTTGGGGGGAGACCCAGTACTTC | CSVGWGETQYF
TRBJ2-7 | TRBV6-1 | NA | TRBD1 | TGTGCCAGCAGTGAGGGGACAGGCCGCTCCTACGAGCAGTACTTC | CASSEGTGRSYEQYF
TRBJ2-1 | TRBV3-1 | once | NA | TGTGCCAGCAGCCAAGCCCCCGGACTAGAGCAGTTCTTC | CASSQAPGLEQFF
TRBJ2-3 | TRBV5-1 | NA | NA | TGCGCCAGCAGAGAAGGGGGGGCAGATACGCAGTATTTT | CASREGGADTQYF
TRBJ2-2 | TRBV5-6 | NA | NA | TGTGCCAGCAGCTTGGACAGGAACACCGGGGAGCTGTTTTTT | CASSLDRNTGELFF
TRBJ1-2 | TRBV11-2 | NA | NA | TGTGCCAGCAGGCCTAGGGGTATTAACTATGGCTACACCTTC | CASRPRGINYGYTF
TRBJ2-5 | TRBV7-2 | few | NA | TGTGCCAGCAGCTTTAGCGAGACCCAGTACTTC | CASSFSETQYF
TRBJ2-1 | TRBV27 | once | TRBD2 | TGTGCCAGCAGTCCGCTAAGCGGGAGCGCCATACGAGATGAGCAGTTCTTC | CASSPLSGSAIRDEQFF
TRBJ1-4 | TRBV19 | NA | TRBD1 | TGTGCCAGTAGTCAACAGGGGGGGAATGAAAAACTGTTTTTT | CASSQQGGNEKLFF
TRBJ2-2 | TRBV7-8 | once | TRBD2 | TGTGCCAGCAGCCCCGAGGGACTAGCGGAGAACACCGGGGAGCTGTTTTTT | CASSPEGLAENTGELFF
TRBJ2-1 | TRBV12-3/TRBV12-4 | NA | TRBD1 | TGTGCCAGCAGAACCGGGACAGGGGGATACAATGAGCAGTTCTTC | CASRTGTGGYNEQFF
TRBJ2-5 | TRBV25-1 | NA | NA | TGTGCCAGCAGTGATACCCTCACAGGGAGGAAACAAGAGACCCAGTACTTC | CASSDTLTGRKQETQYF
TRBJ2-7 | TRBV5-5 | NA | NA | TGTGCCAGCAGCTTAGGGACAACCGAGCAGTACTTC | CASSLGTTEQYF
TRBJ1-1 | TRBV5-1 | NA | NA | TGCGCCAGCAGCGGGATACGAGGGCAAACTGAAGCTTTCTTT | CASSGIRGQTEAFF
TRBJ2-5 | TRBV25-1 | NA | NA | TGTGCCAGCAGTGCCGACGCGATACGGGAGACCCAGTACTTC | CASSADAIRETQYF
TRBJ1-1 | TRBV7-2 | NA | NA | TGTGCCAGCATCCCCAATGCAGGGTTCTTGTCTGAAGCTTTCTTT | CASIPNAGFLSEAFF